This paragraph covers one TCR beta chain sequence. The data derive from a study of T cells in Graves' hyperthyroidism and ophthalmopathy. Whole-study context: Peripheral blood was collected at initial diagnosis, before any treatment.

TCR beta CDR3 regions were amplified from RNA transcripts. HTBI primers were used for first-round RT-PCR of the TCR CDR3. TCRdb called the multiplex PCR reads again in MiXCR, with one record for every CDR3 protein. The table lists some 770,000 distinct CDR3 sequences, 16% of them singletons, with roughly 8% in the top ten. Graves' hyperthyroidism is called stable when ophthalmopathy does not progress within 18 months. Patients aged 18 to 65 with hyperthyroidism were newly diagnosed, with duration under 2 months. Diagnosis relied on clinical symptoms, serum thyroxine and TRAb, thyroid ultrasound and orbital computed tomography. CDR1 LGHNA and CDR2 YNFKEQ come from the germline V gene. V was pared by 1 base and J by 2 bases, with 5 bases of the junction left unmatched. The CDR3 extends over 16 amino acids.

The V and J genes are TRBV4-2 and TRBJ2-7; 10 bases map to TRBD2. This clonotype was obtained from a man aged 18-30 years with Graves' hyperthyroidism. Sample: blood. The CDR3 protein is CASSQATSGNPYEQYF. CDR3 bases: TGTGCCAGCAGCCAAGCCACTAGCGGGAACCCCTACGAGCAGTACTTC.